A selection of T cell receptor beta chains follows, all from one sample in a study of cytomegalovirus exposure and HLA in healthy donors. Using immunoSEQ multiplex PCR, the repertoire was profiled, and TCRdb retains in-frame clones only, with some absent. The table lists 80,000 to 95,000 clones, with 15% in the top ten. Sequencing was carried out using PBMCs. The origin of the receptors is a man over 45 in good health and CMV-seropositive. Each CDR3 is given with its conserved first and last residue. The D gene is left open where the match is weak.

>TRBV19|TRBD2|TRBJ2-1
TGTGCCAGTAGTATGGGGCTAGCGGACAATGAGCAGTTCTTC
CASSMGLADNEQFF
>TRBV2|TRBD2|TRBJ2-1
TGTGCCAGCAGCCACCGTAACGGACTAGCGGGAGTGGGAAATGAGCAGTTCTTC
CASSHRNGLAGVGNEQFF
>TRBV29-1|TRBD1|TRBJ2-2
TGCAGCGTTGAAGTGGAGGGGGGACAGGACACCGCGAACACCGGGGAGCTGTTTTTT
CSVEVEGGQDTANTGELFF
>TRBV25-1|.|TRBJ1-1
TGTGCCAGCAGTGTTTCGAGGGACACTGAAGCTTTCTTT
CASSVSRDTEAFF
>TRBV6-5|.|TRBJ1-1
TGTGCCAGCGGGGGGTGGAGCACTGAAGCTTTCTTT
CASGGWSTEAFF
>TRBV7-9|.|TRBJ2-1
TGTGCCAGCAGCTCAGACAATGAGCAGTTCTTC
CASSSDNEQFF
>TRBV28|.|TRBJ1-1
TGTGCCAGCAGTTTACGACAGAGCACTGAAGCTTTCTTT
CASSLRQSTEAFF
>TRBV6-6|.|TRBJ1-1
TGTGCCAGCAGTACCCCAGAAATGAACACTGAAGCTTTCTTT
CASSTPEMNTEAFF
>TRBV18|.|TRBJ1-4
TGTGCCAGCTCAAACACGCTAGGATCTGCTAATGAAAAACTGTTTTTT
CASSNTLGSANEKLFF
>TRBV7-2|.|TRBJ1-2
TGTGCCAGCAGCTTTAGCTTTTTGCGGGGCTACACCTTC
CASSFSFLRGYTF
>TRBV6-1|TRBD1|TRBJ1-2
TGTGCCAGCAGTGAAGACGAGGACAGGGCCGTTGGCTACACCTTC
CASSEDEDRAVGYTF
>TRBV5-1|TRBD1|TRBJ2-1
TGCGCCAGCAGCTTGCCTCGGACAGGGGCGGCCGATGAGCAGTTCTTC
CASSLPRTGAADEQFF
>TRBV6-1|.|TRBJ1-5
TGTGCCAGCAATCGGGTCGGTAGCAATCAGCCCCAGCATTTT
CASNRVGSNQPQHF
>TRBV5-1|TRBD2|TRBJ2-2
TGCGCCAGCGGTAGACTAGCAGATAACACCGGGGAGCTGTTTTTT
CASGRLADNTGELFF
>TRBV7-8|.|TRBJ2-3
TGTGCCAGCAGCTTAAGCGGGTTAGATACGCAGTATTTT
CASSLSGLDTQYF
>TRBV5-1|.|TRBJ2-5
TGCGCCAGCAGCTTAACGGAAGAGACCCAGTACTTC
CASSLTEETQYF
>TRBV4-1|.|TRBJ1-6
TGCGCCAGCAGCCAAGAAGGACTGGAGAATTCACCCCTCCACTTT
CASSQEGLENSPLHF
>TRBV6-5|.|TRBJ2-1
TGTGCCAGCAGTTTCGACAGGTTGGGGAATGAGCAGTTCTTC
CASSFDRLGNEQFF
>TRBV2|.|TRBJ1-1
TGTGCCAGCAGTTTAGGACAGACGGGCACTGAAGCTTTCTTT
CASSLGQTGTEAFF
>TRBV28|TRBD1|TRBJ1-3
TGTGCCAGCAGTACAGACAGGGTTGGAAACACCATATATTTT
CASSTDRVGNTIYF
>TRBV7-9|.|TRBJ1-1
TGTGCCAGCAGCCTAACAGGGAGTTCGGCTTTCTTT
CASSLTGSSAFF
>TRBV4-1|.|TRBJ2-7
TGCGCCAGCAGCCCGGTGGGACTGAACCTCCACGAGCAGTACTTC
CASSPVGLNLHEQYF
>TRBV11-3|.|TRBJ2-1
TGTGCCAGCAGCACCCACGGTAGCTCCTACAATGAGCAGTTCTTC
CASSTHGSSYNEQFF
>TRBV19|TRBD2|TRBJ2-5
TGTGCCAGTAGTATAGGGCTAGCGGGAGAGACCCAGTACTTC
CASSIGLAGETQYF